This TCR beta chain was documented in a study of blood T cell repertoires in COVID-19. Looking at the study overall: Donors in the United States, Italy and Spain gave samples during acute or convalescent COVID-19. In each case, the material was cDNA or gDNA derived from T cells, B-cell-depleted T cells, or PBMCs.

The authors' processing: Amplifying reference gene primers gave estimates of nucleated cell counts. The assay was immunoSEQ multiplex PCR, and TCRdb's table has in-frame clones only and misses some. V and J calls and clone size are given by that table; D and trimming were obtained from the DNA. This table holds about 140,000 clones, around 86% found once. Sequencing was done on a sample of peripheral blood. The receptor was isolated from a human donor in a cohort sampled during active COVID-19.

CDR3 region: CASSGLTSGYNEQFF. As DNA, the CDR3 is TGTGCCAGCAGCGGATTGACTAGCGGATACAATGAGCAGTTCTTC. The chain recombines TRBV11-1 with TRBJ2-1; 9 nucleotides match TRBD2. This CDR3 contains 15 residues. The V gene end was trimmed by 5 bases and the J gene end by 4 bases; junction bases not matched to a gene: 6. CDR1 is SGHAT and CDR2 is FQDESV in the germline V gene (reference sequence).